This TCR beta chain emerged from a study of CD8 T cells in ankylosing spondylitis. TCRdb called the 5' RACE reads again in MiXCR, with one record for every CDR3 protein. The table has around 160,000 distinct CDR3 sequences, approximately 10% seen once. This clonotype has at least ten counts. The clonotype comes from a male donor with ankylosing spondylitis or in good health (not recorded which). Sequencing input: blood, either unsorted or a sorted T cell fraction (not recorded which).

The CDR3 coding sequence is TGTGCCAGCAGTGGAGGGACAGGGGACGGCTACACCTTC. Protein sequence: CASSGGTGDGYTF. This sequence joins TRBV25-1 and TRBJ1-2; 10 bases align to TRBD1. CDR3 length: 13 residues. V lost 4 bases to trimming and J lost 8 bases; unmatched junction nucleotides: 4. In germline, CDR1 is MGHDK, CDR2 SYGVNS.